This T cell receptor (beta chain) was identified in a study of molecular identifiers for immune sequencing clone quantification. Study observations and caveats: Under 1% of molecules in naive cells, but over 98% of effector molecules, belonged to clones above 20 RNA copies.

The naive CD8 libraries originated from between roughly 17,000 and 1,000,000 sorted cells and drew on 10%, 30% or 50% RNA. The sorting of naive CD8 T cells used the CD8+CD4-CCR7+CD45RA+ phenotype. MiXCR, run by TCRdb on the PCR reads, gives a single entry per CDR3 protein. The top ten clones hold 1.5% to 1.8% of a sample with some 65,000 distinct CDR3 sequences, around 20% of them seen once. There are many counts of this clonotype. What it binds is not known. The TCR comes from a human donor in good health. Some libraries in this study had Jurkat cell RNA spiked in. Specimen: naive CD8+ T cells from blood, with Jurkat cell RNA spiked in. The subset denotes: FACS-sorted CD8+CD4-CCR7+CD45RA+ naive T cells.

The CDR3 bases are TGCAGTGCTAGAGAGGTCATCATAGCGGCCCCCTACAATGAGCAGTTCTTC. The encoded protein is CSAREVIIAAPYNEQFF. This chain uses TRBV20-1 with TRBJ2-1; perhaps TRBD2 as D (6 bases). Per germline, CDR1 DFQATT and CDR2 SNEGSKA (reference sequence). Trimming shortened V by 0 bases and J by 2 bases, and 17 bases separated the two germline ends. The CDR3 spans 17 residues.